The text below deals with one TCR beta chain. Antigen specificity is unknown. A single base separates this from a much larger clone, so it may be a read error. This sample was taken from a study of glioma-infiltrating T cells. The overall study: WHO grade II oligodendrogliomas or astrocytomas, plus non-recurrent WHO grade IV glioblastomas, were sampled. Target coverage was roughly 4- to 11-fold for roughly 1 million blood T cells.

The CDR3 is 13 amino acids. Germline V gene lookup returns CDR1 MNHEY and CDR2 SMNVEV (reference sequence). Study outcomes and limitations: Signature shared blood CDR3 motifs were enriched in low-divergence and depleted in high-divergence patients.

TCR alpha and beta CDR3 regions were amplified from RNA using iRepertoire nested multiplex PCR. TCRdb ran MiXCR on the multiplex PCR reads and lists one entry per CDR3 protein. The sample contains about 400,000 distinct CDR3 sequences, about two fifths of which appear only once. The specimen sequenced was glioma tissue, nonneoplastic brain tissue, or PBMCs (not recorded which). The chain couples TRBV27 to TRBJ1-1; D is uncertain. The source is a human donor with low-grade glioma or glioblastoma, undergoing nonglioma brain surgery, or in good health (not recorded which). The CDR3 region has the DNA TGTGCCAGCAGTTTTGTACGCCGGACTGAAGCTTTATTT. As protein: CASSFVRRTEALF.